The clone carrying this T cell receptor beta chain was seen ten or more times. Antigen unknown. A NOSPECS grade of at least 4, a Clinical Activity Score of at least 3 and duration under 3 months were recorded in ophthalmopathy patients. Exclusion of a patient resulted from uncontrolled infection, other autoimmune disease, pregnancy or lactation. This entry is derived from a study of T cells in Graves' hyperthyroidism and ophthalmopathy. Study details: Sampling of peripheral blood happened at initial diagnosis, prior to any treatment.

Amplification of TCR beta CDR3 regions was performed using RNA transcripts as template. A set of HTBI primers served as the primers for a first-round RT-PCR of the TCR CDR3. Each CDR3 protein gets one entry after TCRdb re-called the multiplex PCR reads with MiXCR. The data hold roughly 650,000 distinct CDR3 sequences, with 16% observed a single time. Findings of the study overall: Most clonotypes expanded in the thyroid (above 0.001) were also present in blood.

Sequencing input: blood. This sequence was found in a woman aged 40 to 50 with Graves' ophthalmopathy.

DNA for the CDR3: TGTGCCAGCAGTGAAAATATGGGTTCAGGGGAGCAGTTCTTC. Translating gives CASSENMGSGEQFF. The chain combines TRBV6-1 with TRBJ2-1, with D possibly being TRBD1 (5 bases). Germline lookup yields CDR1 MNHNS and CDR2 SASEGT. CDR3 length: 14 amino acids. The V end was cut by 2 bases, the J end by 10 bases, with 15 bases between.